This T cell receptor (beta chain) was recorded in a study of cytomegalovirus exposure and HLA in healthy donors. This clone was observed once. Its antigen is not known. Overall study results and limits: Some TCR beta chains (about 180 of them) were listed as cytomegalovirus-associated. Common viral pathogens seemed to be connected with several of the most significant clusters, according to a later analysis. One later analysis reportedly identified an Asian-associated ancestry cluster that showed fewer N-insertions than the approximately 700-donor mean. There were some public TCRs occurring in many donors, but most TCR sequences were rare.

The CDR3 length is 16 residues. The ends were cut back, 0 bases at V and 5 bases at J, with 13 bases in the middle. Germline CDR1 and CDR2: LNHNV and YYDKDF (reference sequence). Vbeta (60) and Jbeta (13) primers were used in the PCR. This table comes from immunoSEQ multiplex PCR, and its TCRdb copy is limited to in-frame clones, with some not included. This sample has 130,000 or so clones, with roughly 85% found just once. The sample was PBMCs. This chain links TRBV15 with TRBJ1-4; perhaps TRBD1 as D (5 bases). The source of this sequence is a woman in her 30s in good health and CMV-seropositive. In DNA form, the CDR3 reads TGTGCCACCAGCAGAGATGGGCAGGGCCCCAATGAAAAACTGTTTTTT. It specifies CATSRDGQGPNEKLFF.